These 11 T cell receptor beta chains were sequenced from one sample in a study of T cell responses to AZD1222 COVID-19 vaccine. The method was immunoSEQ multiplex PCR; TCRdb's version includes in-frame clones alone and lacks a portion of them. The data hold around 140,000 clones, with 65% to 90% observed a single time. Material: peripheral blood, obtained 28 days after the second dose of the MenACWY control vaccine. These TCRs come from an adult who received the MenACWY meningococcal vaccine as a control.

J is TRBJ1-4 and V is TRBV5-1; no firm D call. V was shortened by 1 base and J by 0 bases, with 4 bases between the two germline ends. Germline loops: CDR1 SGHRS, CDR2 YFSETQ. This CDR3 region has 14 residues. CDR3 sequence: CASSLSTTNEKLFF. The CDR3 bases are TGCGCCAGCAGCTTGAGTACAACTAATGAAAAACTGTTTTTT. The full variable domain, its missing parts supplied by reference TRBV5-1 and TRBJ1-4, is KAGVTQTPRYLIKTRGQQVTLSCSPISGHRSVSWYQQTPGQGLQFLFEYFSETQRNKGNFPGRFSGRQFSNSRSEMNVSTLELGDSALYLCASSLSTTNEKLFFGSGTQLSVL.

This rearrangement joins TRBV7-8 to TRBJ1-5, with D maybe TRBD1 (5 bases). The CDR3 has 18 residues. The germline V and J ends were trimmed by 2 bases and 1 base, with 18 bases remaining between them. Per the germline V gene, CDR1 is SGHVS and CDR2 is FQNEAQ. The CDR3 DNA is TGTGCCAGCAGCTTACGGGGCGAACGGGAAAAGAGCAATCAGCCCCAGCATTTT. Amino acid sequence: CASSLRGEREKSNQPQHF.

The count of this clone is one. V usage is TRBV9 and J usage is TRBJ1-3; a weak D match, TRBD1 (6 bases). The germline V gene has CDR1 SGDLS and CDR2 YYNGEE. Trimming removed 7 bases from V and 0 bases from J, with 14 bases in between. CDR3 length: 15 amino acids. The CDR3 bases are TGTGCCAGCTCTGCCCGGGACACCTCTGGAAACACCATATATTTT. Residues: CASSARDTSGNTIYF. The entire variable domain, with the rest obtained from reference TRBV9 and TRBJ1-3, is as follows: DSGVTQTPKHLITATGQRVTLRCSPRSGDLSVYWYQQSLDQGLQFLIQYYNGEERAKGNILERFSAQQFPDLHSELNLSSLELGDSALYFCASSARDTSGNTIYFGEGSWLTVV.

This clone was picked up a small number of times. V usage is TRBV28 and J usage is TRBJ2-5, with 8 bases aligning to TRBD2. CDR3 length: 18 residues. J gave up 3 bases and V 1 base, and 13 bases lay outside the gene matches. Germline V gene lookup returns CDR1 MDHEN and CDR2 SYDVKM. The CDR3: CASSLLIIGGGRKETQYF. The CDR3 bases are TGTGCCAGCAGTTTATTGATTATCGGGGGGGGCCGCAAAGAGACCCAGTACTTC.

This clone was detected only once. CDR3 nucleotides: TGTGCCAGCAGTGAAGTTCTCGGGAACACTGAAGCTTTCTTT. Translating gives CASSEVLGNTEAFF. The chain uses TRBV2 and TRBJ1-1; D is uncertain. The CDR3 spans 14 residues. Germline V gene lookup returns CDR1 SNHLY and CDR2 FYNNEI. The V gene lost 1 base and the J gene lost 1 base, with 7 bases spanning the gap.

Here the CDR3 DNA reads TGCGCCAGCAGCCGGGGACAGGGGGTTAACTCTGGAAACACCATATATTTT. Its protein is CASSRGQGVNSGNTIYF. The chain recombines TRBV4-1 with TRBJ1-3; 11 bases align to TRBD1. V lost 4 bases to trimming and J lost 0 bases; unmatched junction nucleotides: 5. The germline gives CDR1 MGHRA, CDR2 YSYEKL. CDR3 length equals 17 residues.

The chain links TRBV27 to TRBJ2-4, with a possible D match to TRBD1 (6 bases). The germline V gene has CDR1 MNHEY and CDR2 SMNVEV (reference sequence). This CDR3 is built from 16 residues. With 6 bases removed from V and 1 base from J, the gap between germline ends came to 16 bases. CDR3 nucleotides: TGTGCCAGCAGACCAACAGGGACGCGGGCCAAAAACATTCAGTACTTC. Protein: CASRPTGTRAKNIQYF.

The chain links TRBV4-2 to TRBJ2-3; 9 bases fit TRBD1. The CDR3 has 16 amino acids. The V gene's germline CDR1 is LGHNA and CDR2 YNFKEQ. V shed 4 bases and J 2 bases; nucleotides not matched to a gene: 7. This chain's CDR3 is CASSPGDRANTDTQYF. DNA for the CDR3: TGTGCCAGCAGCCCCGGGGACAGGGCAAACACAGATACGCAGTATTTT.

The gene calls are TRBV5-6 and TRBJ1-4; possible D gene TRBD1, 5 bases. Looked up from germline, CDR1 is SGHDT and CDR2 is YYEEEE. The CDR3 is 13 amino acids. V lost 3 bases to trimming and J lost 8 bases, with 11 bases between them. The CDR3 loop reads CASSWQGGEKLFF. The CDR3 DNA reads TGTGCCAGCAGCTGGCAGGGCGGAGAAAAACTGTTTTTT.

This chain joins TRBV6-5 and TRBJ1-2; the match to TRBD1 covers 7 bases. The germline CDR1 and CDR2 sequences are MNHEY and SVGAGI. The CDR3 is made up of 16 amino acids. V lost 2 bases and J lost 2; bases outside the gene matches: 8. Written as DNA, the CDR3 is TGTGCCAGCAGTTACGCCCCTGGCAGGGGGAACTATGGCTACACCTTC. It encodes CASSYAPGRGNYGYTF.

The chain employs TRBV7-6 and TRBJ1-5; D possibly corresponds to TRBD1 (5 bases). V gave up 2 bases and J gave up 0 bases, with 11 bases separating them. The CDR3 has 16 residues. Germline V lookup: CDR1 SGHVS, CDR2 FNYEAQ. The CDR3 nucleotides are TGTGCCAGCAGCTTATCAGGGCGCGCTAGCAATCAGCCCCAGCATTTT. Protein sequence: CASSLSGRASNQPQHF. The full variable domain, in which reference TRBV7-6 and TRBJ1-5 provide the parts outside the CDR3, is GAGVSQSPRYKVTKRGQDVALRCDPISGHVSLYWYRQALGQGPEFLTYFNYEAQQDKSGLPNDRFSAERPEGSISTLTIQRTEQRDSAMYRCASSLSGRASNQPQHFGDGTRLSIL.